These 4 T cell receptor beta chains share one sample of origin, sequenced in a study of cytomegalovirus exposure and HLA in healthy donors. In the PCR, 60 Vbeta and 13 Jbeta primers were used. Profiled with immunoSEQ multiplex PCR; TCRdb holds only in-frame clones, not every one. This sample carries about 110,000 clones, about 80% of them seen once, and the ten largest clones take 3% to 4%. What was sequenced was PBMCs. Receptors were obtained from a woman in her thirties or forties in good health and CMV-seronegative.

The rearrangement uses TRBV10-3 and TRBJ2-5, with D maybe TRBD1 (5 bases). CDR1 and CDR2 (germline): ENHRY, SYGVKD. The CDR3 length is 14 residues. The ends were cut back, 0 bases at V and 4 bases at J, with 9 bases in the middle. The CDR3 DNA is TGTGCCATCAGTGAGTCAGGGGCTGGAGAGACCCAGTACTTC. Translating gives CAISESGAGETQYF.

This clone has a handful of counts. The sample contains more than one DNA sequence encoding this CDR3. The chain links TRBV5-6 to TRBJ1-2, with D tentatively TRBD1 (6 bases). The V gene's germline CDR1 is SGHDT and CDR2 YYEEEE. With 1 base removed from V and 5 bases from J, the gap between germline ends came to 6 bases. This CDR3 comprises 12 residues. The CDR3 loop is CASSLTGYGYTF. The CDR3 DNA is TGTGCCAGCAGCTTGACAGGGTATGGCTACACCTTC.

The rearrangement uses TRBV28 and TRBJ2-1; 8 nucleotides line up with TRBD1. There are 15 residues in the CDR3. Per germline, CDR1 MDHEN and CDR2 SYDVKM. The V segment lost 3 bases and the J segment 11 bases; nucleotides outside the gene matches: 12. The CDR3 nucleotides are TGTGCCAGCAGTTTCGCGACAGGGGCCCTCCATAAGCAGTTCTTC. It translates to CASSFATGALHKQFF.

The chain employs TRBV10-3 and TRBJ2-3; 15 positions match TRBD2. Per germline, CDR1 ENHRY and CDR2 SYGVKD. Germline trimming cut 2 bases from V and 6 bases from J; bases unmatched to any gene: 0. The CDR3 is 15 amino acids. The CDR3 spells CAISEGLAGGDTQYF. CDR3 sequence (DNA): TGTGCCATCAGTGAGGGACTAGCGGGAGGGGATACGCAGTATTTT.